The 27 T cell receptor beta chains in this list originate from one sample, sequenced in a study of shared T cell receptors in the human thymus. Libraries were prepared by immunoSEQ multiplex PCR; TCRdb keeps only in-frame clonotypes and omits some of them. The sample records roughly 710,000 clones, approximately 83% being singletons. The data were also submitted as part of a second study, on human thymus T cells.

The sample consisted of thymocytes. The origin of the receptors is a girl under three years old with a congenital heart defect.

On this clone: A junction end diverges from the germline sequence, so it may reflect a read error. V usage is TRBV4-3 and J usage is TRBJ2-7, with 9 bases aligning to TRBD1. CDR3 size: 16 residues. Looked up from germline, CDR1 is LGHNA and CDR2 is YSLEER. The CDR3 nucleotides read TGCGCCAGCAGCCAACATCTGGGACAGGGAAACTACGAGCAGTGCTTC. Protein product: CASSQHLGQGNYEQCF.

The genes are TRBV28 and TRBJ1-2; 8 positions agree with TRBD1. The germline CDR1 and CDR2 sequences are MDHEN and SYDVKM. CDR3 size: 13 residues. The V gene end was trimmed by 7 bases and the J gene end by 8 bases; junction bases not matched to a gene: 9. The CDR3 protein is CASTVSGGKGYTF. For the CDR3, the DNA is TGTGCCAGCACAGTGTCAGGGGGCAAGGGCTACACCTTC.

This chain uses TRBV7-2 with TRBJ2-3; D may be TRBD2 (6 bases). Germline CDR1 is SGHTA and CDR2 is FQGNSA. The CDR3 covers 19 residues. Trimming left V 5 bases short and J 1 base short, with 25 bases between. In DNA form, the CDR3 reads TGTGCCAGCAGCATAGGTAATATACCACGGGACTTCGGCACAGATACGCAGTATTTT. Protein product: CASSIGNIPRDFGTDTQYF.

The chain joins TRBV15 to TRBJ1-5; 8 bases map to TRBD1. The germline gives CDR1 LNHNV, CDR2 YYDKDF (reference sequence). This CDR3 spans 15 amino acids. With 1 base clipped from V and 6 bases from J, the junction kept 5 bases outside the gene matches. For the CDR3, the DNA is TGTGCCACCAGCAGAGGTACAGGGGGTAGTCAGCCCCAGCATTTT. It specifies CATSRGTGGSQPQHF. The entire variable domain, with the rest obtained from reference TRBV15 and TRBJ1-5, is as follows: DAMVIQNPRYQVTQFGKPVTLSCSQTLNHNVMYWYQQKSSQAPKLLFHYYDKDFNNEADTPDNFQSRRPNTSFCFLDIRSPGLGDTAMYLCATSRGTGGSQPQHFGDGTRLSIL.

The chain employs TRBV10-3 and TRBJ1-1; unclear D gene. Germline values: CDR1 ENHRY, CDR2 SYGVKD. Deletions cut 0 bases from V and 2 bases from J, with 4 bases between. The CDR3 is 13 residues long. The CDR3 nucleotides are TGTGCCATCAGTGAGTCTCAAAACACTGAAGCTTTCTTT. Translated: CAISESQNTEAFF.

This clone was seen a few times. The V and J genes are TRBV19 and TRBJ1-2; 7 bases match TRBD1. Germline V lookup: CDR1 LNHDA, CDR2 SQIVND (reference sequence). Trimming removed 8 bases from V and 5 bases from J; junction bases left unmatched: 14. CDR3 length: 15 residues. CDR3 nucleotide sequence: TGTGCCAGTTCCGATCGGGGACAGTCACCGTATGGCTACACCTTC. Translating it yields CASSDRGQSPYGYTF. The full variable domain, rest sourced from reference TRBV19 and TRBJ1-2, is DGGITQSPKYLFRKEGQNVTLSCEQNLNHDAMYWYRQDPGQGLRLIYYSQIVNDFQKGDIAEGYSVSREKKESFPLTVTSAQKNPTAFYLCASSDRGQSPYGYTFGSGTRLTVV.

V gene TRBV7-8 combines with J gene TRBJ2-5, with 7 bases that match TRBD1. The J segment lost 0 bases and the V segment lost 2 bases, leaving 9 bases of the junction unmatched. Per germline, CDR1 SGHVS and CDR2 FQNEAQ. The CDR3 contains 17 residues. The CDR3 DNA follows: TGTGCCAGCAGCTTAAATGGGCAGGGGGAAGACCAAGAGACCCAGTACTTC. Amino acids: CASSLNGQGEDQETQYF.

This clone has a single count. V and J are TRBV9 and TRBJ2-3, with 7 bases lining up with TRBD2. The germline gives CDR1 SGDLS, CDR2 YYNGEE. With 2 bases clipped from V and 3 bases from J, the junction kept 12 bases outside the gene matches. This CDR3 spans 17 amino acids. In nucleotides, the CDR3 is TGTGCCAGCAGCGTCCCATCGGGGGGAAGTGGAACAGATACGCAGTATTTT. Its protein product is CASSVPSGGSGTDTQYF.

The V gene is TRBV5-1, the J gene TRBJ1-2; D is undetermined. CDR1 is SGHRS and CDR2 is YFSETQ in the germline V gene. The CDR3 consists of 18 residues. Between the trimmed V and J ends, which lost 2 bases and 1 base, there was a span of 21 bases. The CDR3 region is CASSLYRHKLRFNYGYTF. For the CDR3, the DNA is TGCGCCAGCAGCTTATATCGACATAAGTTAAGATTTAACTATGGCTACACCTTC.

The CDR3 loop reads CASSHSSVGNQPQHF. CDR3 nucleotide sequence: TGTGCCAGCAGCCACAGCTCGGTGGGCAATCAGCCCCAGCATTTT. V is TRBV5-5 and J is TRBJ1-5; D unclear. Germline CDR1 reads SGHKS; CDR2 reads YYEKEE (reference sequence). The ends were cut back, 4 bases at V and 2 bases at J, with 13 bases in the middle. CDR3 length equals 15 residues. Full variable domain (outside the CDR3, taken from reference TRBV5-5 and TRBJ1-5): DAGVTQSPTHLIKTRGQQVTLRCSPISGHKSVSWYQQVLGQGPQFIFQYYEKEERGRGNFPDRFSARQFPNYSSELNVNALLLGDSALYLCASSHSSVGNQPQHFGDGTRLSIL.

This chain connects TRBV29-1 to TRBJ1-2; 12 bases align to TRBD1. V was clipped by 3 bases and J by 1 base; unmatched bases: 24. This CDR3 contains 22 residues. From germline, CDR1 is SQVTM and CDR2 ANQGSEA. CDR3 nucleotide sequence: TGCAGCGTTGACCCCATAGGAGGGACAGGGGGCGATTTTAGTGAATATAACTATGGCTACACCTTC. As protein: CSVDPIGGTGGDFSEYNYGYTF.

The chain employs TRBV10-3 and TRBJ1-5; weak D call: TRBD1 (5 bases). The CDR3 runs 15 residues. Trimming took off 0 bases at V and 8 bases at J, with 14 bases between the two ends. Germline values: CDR1 ENHRY, CDR2 SYGVKD. The DNA of the CDR3 is TGTGCCATCAGTGAGTCCTTTGATGGGGCGGAGCCCCAGCATTTT. As protein: CAISESFDGAEPQHF.

This clone was detected only once. This chain connects TRBV18 to TRBJ2-5; maybe TRBD1 (6 bases). Germline CDR1 KGHSH, CDR2 LQKENI. This CDR3 has 12 amino acids. V lost 8 bases and J lost 5, with 12 bases in between. The CDR3 nucleotides read TGTGCCAGCGCCACTGGACAGGAGACCCAGTACTTC. This sequence encodes CASATGQETQYF.

This chain uses TRBV11-2 with TRBJ2-1; the D gene is possibly TRBD1 (6 bases). V gave up 2 bases and J gave up 15 bases, with 23 bases separating them. The CDR3 is made up of 15 amino acids. Germline-derived CDR1 and CDR2 are SGHAT and FQNNGV. The CDR3 nucleotides are TGTGCCAGCAGCTTATCCCTTGGCTTTTGGGACATCCCGTTCTTC. It is translated as CASSLSLGFWDIPFF.

This clone was observed a single time. The rearrangement joins TRBV5-1 to TRBJ2-7; a possible D gene is TRBD1 (6 bases). The CDR3 loop spans 18 amino acids. The V and J ends lost 0 bases and 3 bases respectively, with 22 bases between them. Germline V gene data show CDR1 as SGHRS and CDR2 as YFSETQ. The DNA for the CDR3 is TGCGCCAGCAGCTTGGAGTTCGGCCCAGACAGGAGACTCTACGAGCAGTACTTC. This codes for CASSLEFGPDRRLYEQYF. Full variable domain (rest looked up from reference TRBV5-1 and TRBJ2-7): KAGVTQTPRYLIKTRGQQVTLSCSPISGHRSVSWYQQTPGQGLQFLFEYFSETQRNKGNFPGRFSGRQFSNSRSEMNVSTLELGDSALYLCASSLEFGPDRRLYEQYFGPGTRLTVT.

The chain couples TRBV5-6 to TRBJ2-3, with TRBD2 identical over 8 bases. V shed 4 bases, J shed 4 bases, and the junction held 8 bases outside the gene matches. In germline, CDR1 is SGHDT, CDR2 YYEEEE. The CDR3 covers 15 residues. In nucleotides, the CDR3 is TGTGCCAGCAGCCCCCCGGGAGGGTGCGCAGATACGCAGTATTTT. Protein product: CASSPPGGCADTQYF.

The chain employs TRBV4-3 and TRBJ1-2; D is undetermined. The V gene lost 4 bases and the J gene lost 8 bases, with 11 bases spanning the gap. The CDR3 sequence is 12 residues long. The germline CDR1 and CDR2 sequences are LGHNA and YSLEER. The CDR3 region is CASSPLGGGYTF. For the CDR3, the DNA is TGCGCCAGCAGCCCCCTCGGCGGGGGCTACACCTTC.

This clone was picked up one time. The chain employs TRBV2 and TRBJ1-1, with D uncertain. This CDR3 comprises 15 residues. From germline, CDR1 is SNHLY and CDR2 FYNNEI. V lost 10 bases to trimming and J lost 4 bases, with 22 bases between them. Here the CDR3 DNA reads TGTGCCATCCAGAGACGGCCCCGAAGAGGCACTGAAGCTTTCTTT. It translates to CAIQRRPRRGTEAFF.

The chain recombines TRBV10-2 with TRBJ1-2, with 9 bases that match TRBD1. There are 15 residues in the CDR3. After removal of 4 bases from V and 0 bases from J, the junction contained 3 bases not matched to a gene. In germline, CDR1 is WSHSY, CDR2 SAAADI. CDR3 protein: CASSAGQGANYGYTF. CDR3 DNA: TGCGCCAGCAGTGCGGGACAGGGAGCTAACTATGGCTACACCTTC.

V is TRBV11-1 and J is TRBJ2-3; tentative D call: TRBD2 (5 bases). The CDR3 length is 18 residues. CDR1 and CDR2 (germline): SGHAT, FQDESV (reference sequence). Trimming left V 0 bases short and J 3 bases short, with 19 bases between. CDR3 loop: CASSLAGGGGGGTDTQYF. The DNA for the CDR3 is TGTGCCAGCAGCTTAGCCGGCGGTGGTGGAGGAGGAACAGATACGCAGTATTTT.

This clone was seen a few times. Its ends do not fully match the called genes, so a read error is possible. V gene TRBV4-1 combines with J gene TRBJ2-7, with TRBD1 as a possible D gene (6 bases). The CDR3 has 14 residues. Germline loops: CDR1 MGHRA, CDR2 YSYEKL. The CDR3 DNA reads as TGCGCCAGCAGCCTTCCGTTGGCTACAGGGTCCCTCCACTTC. It is translated as CASSLPLATGSLHF.

The gene calls are TRBV27 and TRBJ2-7, with TRBD2 as a possible D gene (7 bases). The V end was cut by 2 bases, the J end by 5 bases, with 13 bases between. This CDR3 spans 14 amino acids. Germline CDR1 is MNHEY and CDR2 is SMNVEV (reference sequence). CDR3 residues: CASSLQGRVNEQYF. In nucleotides, the CDR3 is TGTGCCAGCAGTTTACAGGGGAGGGTGAACGAGCAGTACTTC.

The rearrangement links TRBV27 to TRBJ1-1; D remains unclear. The CDR3 is made up of 17 amino acids. The germline CDR1 and CDR2 sequences are MNHEY and SMNVEV (reference sequence). Trimming left V 6 bases short and J 1 base short, with 21 bases between. The CDR3 is CASSSYWTGATNTEAFF. The CDR3 DNA reads TGTGCCAGCAGCTCCTACTGGACGGGAGCCACGAACACTGAAGCTTTCTTT.

The chain employs TRBV5-5 and TRBJ1-2; 8 nucleotides agree with TRBD1. The trim removed 4 bases at V and 4 bases at J, leaving 9 bases unmatched. The CDR3 is 15 residues long. Germline-derived CDR1 and CDR2 are SGHKS and YYEKEE (reference sequence). CDR3 sequence reads: CASSPGQGVSYGYTF. Written as DNA, the CDR3 is TGTGCCAGCAGCCCCGGACAGGGAGTGAGCTATGGCTACACCTTC.

This clone has just a few counts. The rearrangement uses TRBV2 and TRBJ2-2; D might be TRBD2 (5 bases). CDR3 length: 12 residues. Germline lookup yields CDR1 SNHLY and CDR2 FYNNEI. The V end was cut by 10 bases, the J end by 6 bases, with 12 bases between. In DNA, the CDR3 is TGTGCCACACGGGGTGGGTCCGGGGAGCTGTTTTTT. Translating gives CATRGGSGELFF.

This chain's CDR3 is CAWSVAGQVWDGYTF. DNA for the CDR3: TGTGCCTGGAGTGTGGCGGGACAGGTTTGGGATGGCTACACCTTC. The genes are TRBV30 and TRBJ1-2; TRBD1 matches 8 bases. The CDR3 covers 15 residues. Trimming took 0 bases from V and 6 from J; bases not matched to a gene: 9. Germline loops: CDR1 GTSNPN, CDR2 SVGIG (reference sequence).

The genes are TRBV29-1 and TRBJ2-1, with D perhaps TRBD2 (5 bases). In germline, CDR1 is SQVTM, CDR2 ANQGSEA. The V and J ends lost 7 bases and 3 bases respectively, with 16 bases between them. CDR3 length equals 14 residues. As DNA, the CDR3 is TGCAGCGCCAATAGAGTCCGGGACTACAATGAGCAGTTCTTC. Its translation: CSANRVRDYNEQFF.